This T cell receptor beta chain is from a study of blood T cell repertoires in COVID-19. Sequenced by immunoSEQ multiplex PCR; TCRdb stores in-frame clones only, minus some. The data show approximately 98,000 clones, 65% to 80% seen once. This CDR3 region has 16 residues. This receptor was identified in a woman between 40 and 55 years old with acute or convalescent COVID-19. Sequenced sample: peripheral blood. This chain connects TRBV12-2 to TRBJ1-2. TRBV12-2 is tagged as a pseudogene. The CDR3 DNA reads TGTGCAAGTCGCTTAGCGGCGGCTTTTGCTAACTATGGCTACACCTTC. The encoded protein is CASRLAAAFANYGYTF.